The 30 T cell receptor beta chains in this list originate from one sample, sequenced in a study of T cells in Graves' hyperthyroidism and ophthalmopathy. The TCR beta CDR3 regions underwent amplification using RNA transcripts as the source. The HTBI set primed first-round TCR CDR3 RT-PCR. Each CDR3 protein is one row after TCRdb ran MiXCR on the multiplex PCR reads. Here the sample spans 700,000 or so distinct CDR3 sequences, around 17% being singletons. Source material: blood. The receptors come from a man aged 18 to 30 with Graves' hyperthyroidism.

V usage is TRBV4-3 and J usage is TRBJ2-1; D might be TRBD2 (6 bases). V dropped 0 bases and J dropped 12 bases, with 12 bases sitting between them. Germline lookup yields CDR1 LGHNA and CDR2 YSLEER. There are 13 residues in the CDR3. The CDR3 region is CASSQELAGLQFF. CDR3 coding DNA: TGCGCCAGCAGCCAAGAACTGGCGGGACTGCAGTTCTTC.

As for this clonotype: A much larger clone lies one base from this, so it may be a read error. This chain uses TRBV7-2 with TRBJ2-7, with D perhaps matching TRBD2 (5 bases). V shed 5 bases and J shed 0 bases, with 8 bases lying between them. Germline V CDR1 and CDR2: SGHTA, FQGNSA. This CDR3 has 13 residues. Written as DNA, the CDR3 is TGTGCCAGCAGCCAGACTACCTCCTACGAGCAGTACTTC. This sequence encodes CASSQTTSYEQYF.

This clonotype came up a few times. The chain couples TRBV20-1 to TRBJ2-1; 11 positions agree with TRBD2. CDR3 length: 16 amino acids. Germline V CDR1 and CDR2: DFQATT, SNEGSKA (reference sequence). V dropped 1 base and J dropped 3; count of bases not matched to a gene: 5. The CDR3 DNA sequence: TGCAGTGCTAGAGGAACTAGCGGGGGAATCTACAATGAGCAGTTCTTC. Its protein product is CSARGTSGGIYNEQFF.

This clonotype was counted only a few times. The gene calls are TRBV29-1 and TRBJ2-7; D not certain. The CDR3 is 12 residues long. V gave up 0 bases and J gave up 2 bases, with 5 bases separating them. Germline V CDR1 and CDR2: SQVTM, ANQGSEA. CDR3 bases: TGCAGCGTTGAAGATCTGCCCTACGAGCAGTACTTC. This gives the protein CSVEDLPYEQYF.

This clonotype was detected many times. This chain uses TRBV30 with TRBJ2-5; TRBD1 matches 8 bases. Unmatched junction bases numbered 4, after V lost 3 bases and J lost 4 bases. The germline gives CDR1 GTSNPN, CDR2 SVGIG (reference sequence). The CDR3 contains 13 residues. This CDR3 is CAWSTGGGETQYF. In DNA, the CDR3 is TGTGCCTGGAGCACAGGGGGTGGAGAGACCCAGTACTTC.

V gene TRBV19 combines with J gene TRBJ2-7; 13 bases align to TRBD2. Germline lookup yields CDR1 LNHDA and CDR2 SQIVND (reference sequence). The junction had 2 bases not matched to a gene; V was cut back by 3 bases and J by 3 bases. The CDR3 is 15 amino acids. In DNA form, the CDR3 reads TGTGCCAGTAGTATCCGACTAGCGGGAGGCTACGAGCAGTACTTC. It yields the protein CASSIRLAGGYEQYF.

This clonotype appeared a few times. This chain connects TRBV20-1 to TRBJ2-3; D unresolved. The CDR3 spans 12 residues. Trimming removed 6 bases from V and 2 bases from J, with 9 bases in between. CDR1 and CDR2 from the germline V gene are DFQATT and SNEGSKA (reference sequence). Here the CDR3 DNA reads TGCAGTGCCCCCGACAACACAGATACGCAGTATTTT. The encoded protein is CSAPDNTDTQYF.

A few counts support this clonotype. The genes are TRBV20-1 and TRBJ2-7; D uncertain. Germline values: CDR1 DFQATT, CDR2 SNEGSKA (reference sequence). CDR3 length: 12 residues. V was trimmed by 2 bases and J by 3 bases, leaving 8 bases between them. CDR3 region: CSARPPNYEQYF. The CDR3 DNA reads as TGCAGTGCTAGACCCCCCAACTACGAGCAGTACTTC.

This clonotype has at least ten counts. The chain combines TRBV5-6 with TRBJ1-5, with D possibly matching TRBD1 (5 bases). Germline V gene sequence: CDR1 SGHDT, CDR2 YYEEEE. The CDR3 contains 17 residues. Trimming removed 3 bases at V and 5 bases at J, with 21 bases between. CDR3 sequence (DNA): TGTGCCAGCAGCTGGAGGCGGGGACTCGGCGGGGATCAGCCCCAGCATTTT. This gives the protein CASSWRRGLGGDQPQHF.

In this sample, this clonotype turned up many times. The rearrangement joins TRBV28 to TRBJ1-5; D is ambiguous. The CDR3 totals 13 residues. V was shortened by 4 bases and J by 5 bases, with 9 bases between the two germline ends. From germline, CDR1 is MDHEN and CDR2 SYDVKM. The CDR3 sequence is CASSSSFDQPQHF. Written as DNA, the CDR3 is TGTGCCAGCAGTTCCTCTTTCGATCAGCCCCAGCATTTT. The complete variable domain, with remaining parts taken from reference TRBV28 and TRBJ1-5, reads DVKVTQSSRYLVKRTGEKVFLECVQDMDHENMFWYRQDPGLGLRLIYFSYDVKMKEKGDIPEGYSVSREKKERFSLILESASTNQTSMYLCASSSSFDQPQHFGDGTRLSIL.

This clonotype was seen more than once but under ten times. The chain uses TRBV19 and TRBJ2-1; 14 nucleotides match TRBD2. The CDR3 contains 17 residues. The germline V gene has CDR1 LNHDA and CDR2 SQIVND (reference sequence). V dropped 4 bases and J dropped 3; count of bases not matched to a gene: 5. The CDR3 spells CASSTPTSGRGYNEQFF. The CDR3 coding sequence is TGTGCCAGTAGTACCCCGACTAGCGGGAGGGGCTACAATGAGCAGTTCTTC.

This clonotype was observed a few times. The V call is TRBV2, the J call TRBJ2-7, with a weak D call TRBD2 (6 bases). The CDR3 has 15 amino acids. Trimming removed 10 bases from V and 0 bases from J, with 19 bases in between. The germline V gene encodes CDR1 SNHLY and CDR2 FYNNEI. The CDR3 DNA is TGTGCCATATGGGGGGTGCGGGCGAGCTCCTACGAGCAGTACTTC. This sequence encodes CAIWGVRASSYEQYF.

The chain has TRBV15 and TRBJ2-2; D gene ambiguous. Germline lookup yields CDR1 LNHNV and CDR2 YYDKDF (reference sequence). V lost 1 base to trimming and J lost 8 bases, with 8 bases between them. The CDR3 is 13 residues long. CDR3: CATSRGSSGELFF. The CDR3 region has the DNA TGTGCCACCAGCAGAGGCTCTTCAGGGGAGCTGTTTTTT.

V and J are TRBV6-2 or TRBV6-3 and TRBJ1-1, with D possibly matching TRBD1 (5 bases). V was shortened by 2 bases and J by 0 bases, with 10 bases between the two germline ends. Per the germline V gene, CDR1 is MNHEY and CDR2 is SVGEGT. The CDR3 covers 15 residues. The CDR3 spells CASSYAGSMNTEAFF. The CDR3 DNA reads TGTGCCAGCAGTTACGCAGGGAGTATGAACACTGAAGCTTTCTTT.

This clonotype came up a few times. The genes are TRBV4-3 and TRBJ1-1; D is possibly TRBD1 (5 bases). The germline CDR1 and CDR2 sequences are LGHNA and YSLEER. The CDR3 is made up of 15 amino acids. Trimming removed 1 base at V and 2 bases at J, with 11 bases between. CDR3 nucleotide sequence: TGCGCCAGCAGCCAAGTTGGCAGGGTAAACACTGAAGCTTTCTTT. This translates into CASSQVGRVNTEAFF.

V and J are TRBV30 and TRBJ1-6; 11 bases match TRBD1. The germline V gene encodes CDR1 GTSNPN and CDR2 SVGIG (reference sequence). Trimming removed 4 bases from V and 11 bases from J; junction bases left unmatched: 7. The CDR3 covers 14 residues. CDR3 DNA sequence: TGTGCCTGGACATTGGGACAGGGGGTCACACCCCTCCACTTT. It translates to CAWTLGQGVTPLHF.

This chain uses TRBV10-1 with TRBJ1-4; D gene ambiguous. The CDR3 runs to 14 residues. V shed 0 bases and J shed 8 bases, with 10 bases lying between them. CDR1 is WNHNN and CDR2 is SYGVQD in the germline V gene (reference sequence). The CDR3 nucleotides are TGCGCCAGCAGTGAGTCGGGCCGGAGGGAAAAACTGTTTTTT. This encodes CASSESGRREKLFF.

This clonotype turned up a few times. The rearrangement uses TRBV29-1 and TRBJ2-7; the D is unclear. The CDR3 extends over 12 amino acids. The germline gives CDR1 SQVTM, CDR2 ANQGSEA. Trimming removed 5 bases from V and 2 bases from J, with 10 bases in between. Here the CDR3 reads CSVRRTPYEQYF. The CDR3 DNA is TGCAGCGTTCGACGGACGCCCTACGAGCAGTACTTC.

This clonotype was recorded a few times. The chain carries TRBV29-1 and TRBJ2-3; TRBD1 is a possible D gene (6 bases). V was clipped by 8 bases and J by 2 bases, with 14 bases between them. Germline CDR1 is SQVTM and CDR2 is ANQGSEA. The CDR3 has 13 residues. The CDR3, as DNA: TGCAGCCATACTACAGGGTTCACAGATACGCAGTATTTT. Protein: CSHTTGFTDTQYF.

V is TRBV20-1 and J is TRBJ1-2, with D hard to call. CDR3 size: 13 residues. Germline values: CDR1 DFQATT, CDR2 SNEGSKA (reference sequence). Trimming took 0 bases from V and 2 from J, leaving 7 bases between them. In DNA, the CDR3 is TGCAGTGCTAGAGACCCTGGAAACTATGGCTACACCTTC. This translates into CSARDPGNYGYTF.

Ten or more counts support this clonotype. The rearrangement joins TRBV2 to TRBJ1-2; D is unclear. From germline, CDR1 is SNHLY and CDR2 FYNNEI. The CDR3 is 13 residues long. With 0 bases removed from V and 8 bases from J, the gap between germline ends came to 10 bases. CDR3 sequence (DNA): TGTGCCAGCAGTGAAGCGGGGTATCGGGGCTACACCTTC. Encoded protein: CASSEAGYRGYTF. Complete variable domain (other parts from reference TRBV2 and TRBJ1-2): EPEVTQTPSHQVTQMGQEVILRCVPISNHLYFYWYRQILGQKVEFLVSFYNNEISEKSEIFDDQFSVERPDGSNFTLKIRSTKLEDSAMYFCASSEAGYRGYTFGSGTRLTVV.

The rearrangement uses TRBV4-3 and TRBJ2-5, with D perhaps matching TRBD2 (6 bases). Germline V gene sequence: CDR1 LGHNA, CDR2 YSLEER. V was pared by 1 base and J by 3 bases, with 15 bases between. The CDR3 runs to 16 residues. CDR3 in amino acids: CASSQGGDWIEETQYF. CDR3 nucleotide sequence: TGCGCCAGCAGCCAAGGAGGGGACTGGATAGAAGAGACCCAGTACTTC.

This clonotype was picked up many times. V and J are TRBV2 and TRBJ1-3, with a tentative D call TRBD1 (6 bases). The CDR3 loop spans 13 amino acids. Germline V gene sequence: CDR1 SNHLY, CDR2 FYNNEI. V was cut by 5 bases and J by 6 bases, with 11 bases left in between. The CDR3 DNA reads TGTGCCAGCAGTCCCCGGGACAAAAACACCATATATTTT. The encoded protein is CASSPRDKNTIYF.

In this sample, this clonotype turned up many times. V usage is TRBV12-3 or TRBV12-4 and J usage is TRBJ1-2; D is undetermined. V gave up 4 bases and J gave up 2 bases, with 11 bases separating them. The CDR3 has 14 residues. The DNA of the CDR3 is TGTGCCAGCAGTTCCGGGAACAGCAACTATGGCTACACCTTC. It codes for CASSSGNSNYGYTF.

This clonotype has a count of ten or more. This rearrangement joins TRBV7-2 to TRBJ2-3; 7 nucleotides line up with TRBD2. Germline trimming cut 3 bases from V and 3 bases from J; bases unmatched to any gene: 3. Germline-derived CDR1 and CDR2 are SGHTA and FQGNSA. There are 14 residues in the CDR3. CDR3 DNA sequence: TGTGCCAGCAGCTTCGGCGGGAGTACAGATACGCAGTATTTT. Its translation: CASSFGGSTDTQYF.

The V gene is TRBV9, the J gene TRBJ1-4; D gene ambiguous. The germline V gene encodes CDR1 SGDLS and CDR2 YYNGEE. This CDR3 is 12 amino acids long. V was cut by 2 bases and J by 8 bases, with 7 bases left in between. In nucleotides, the CDR3 is TGTGCCAGCAGCGTCGCAGGCGAAAAACTGTTTTTT. Its translation is CASSVAGEKLFF. Drawing the rest from reference TRBV9 and TRBJ1-4, the complete variable domain is DSGVTQTPKHLITATGQRVTLRCSPRSGDLSVYWYQQSLDQGLQFLIQYYNGEERAKGNILERFSAQQFPDLHSELNLSSLELGDSALYFCASSVAGEKLFFGSGTQLSVL.

This clonotype was seen ten or more times. The chain employs TRBV7-2 and TRBJ2-7; D might be TRBD1 or TRBD2, each matching 6 bases. This CDR3 has 13 amino acids. CDR1 is SGHTA and CDR2 is FQGNSA in the germline V gene. V gave up 4 bases and J gave up 9 bases, with 16 bases separating them. CDR3 bases: TGTGCCAGCAGCTCGGGACAAAGGGAGGTGCAGTACTTC. Translation gives CASSSGQREVQYF.

This clonotype was recorded many times. J is TRBJ1-1 and V is TRBV6-5; 10 nucleotides align to TRBD1. The CDR3 extends over 15 amino acids. Trimming took 2 bases from V and 4 from J; bases not matched to a gene: 4. Germline assignment: CDR1 MNHEY and CDR2 SVGAGI. The CDR3 reads CASSYRDRGATEAFF. In DNA form, the CDR3 reads TGTGCCAGCAGTTACAGGGACAGGGGAGCCACTGAAGCTTTCTTT.

This clonotype was detected only a few times. V usage is TRBV19 and J usage is TRBJ1-5, with no clear D. This CDR3 is 13 amino acids long. Germline-derived CDR1 and CDR2 are LNHDA and SQIVND (reference sequence). Trimming shortened V by 3 bases and J by 0 bases, and 3 bases separated the two germline ends. The CDR3: CASSMDSNQPQHF. The CDR3 nucleotides read TGTGCCAGTAGTATGGATAGCAATCAGCCCCAGCATTTT. The whole variable domain, remainder taken from reference TRBV19 and TRBJ1-5, is DGGITQSPKYLFRKEGQNVTLSCEQNLNHDAMYWYRQDPGQGLRLIYYSQIVNDFQKGDIAEGYSVSREKKESFPLTVTSAQKNPTAFYLCASSMDSNQPQHFGDGTRLSIL.

This clonotype was observed many times. This rearrangement joins TRBV12-5 to TRBJ2-3; D gene ambiguous. V lost 6 bases to trimming and J lost 2 bases, with 9 bases between them. The length of the CDR3 is 13 residues. The germline V gene has CDR1 LGHNT and CDR2 FRNRAP. DNA of the CDR3: TGTGCTAGTGGCACAAGGTTCACAGATACGCAGTATTTT. Amino acid sequence: CASGTRFTDTQYF.